This T cell receptor beta chain was recorded in a study of CD8 T cells in ankylosing spondylitis. Findings of the study overall: Ankylosing spondylitis blood appeared to be characterized by a TCR beta motif of under 10 highly homologous variants. The study looked at matched synovial fluid samples from ankylosing spondylitis patients. Disease-linked clones were reported to be significantly enriched there.

With regard to this clonotype: The antigen is not known.

Germline V gene data show CDR1 as MDHEN and CDR2 as SYDVKM. CDR3 size: 18 residues. Losses at the gene ends were 5 bases for V and 4 bases for J; bases not matched to a gene: 11. MiXCR was run by TCRdb on the 5' RACE reads, yielding one entry per CDR3 protein. Of 300,000 to 400,000 distinct CDR3 sequences listed, about 22% are singletons. The sequenced sample consisted of blood, either unsorted or a sorted T cell fraction (not recorded which). The chain combines TRBV28 with TRBJ2-6; 10 positions agree with TRBD1. This TCR came from a male donor with ankylosing spondylitis. The chain's CDR3 is CASSDAGTGVAGANVLTF. The CDR3 region has the DNA TGTGCCAGCAGTGATGCCGGGACAGGGGTAGCCGGGGCCAACGTCCTGACTTTC.